This T cell receptor (beta chain) comes out of a study of human T cells and chemical hapten exposure. Notes on the study in general: The study found that DPC sensitization did not change TCRs above 1 in 1000 frequency. Compared to controls, expanded TCRs made significantly more large clusters of similar CDR3s.

Library construction involved attaching unique molecular identifiers to individual cDNA molecules, which allowed quantitative, reproducible TCR counting. From the RACE reads, TCRdb called clonotypes with MiXCR, one entry per CDR3 protein. Among 300,000 to 400,000 distinct CDR3 sequences listed, roughly 6.9% were seen once. The table lists this clonotype with many counts. Its antigen is undetermined. Time point specified: patch test 1, 2 weeks after DPC sensitization. Described treatment: therapeutic diphenylcyclopropenone sensitization with weekly scalp DPC. The sequencing used whole blood, collected in connection with sensitization to the hapten diphenylcyclopropenone (DPC). This receptor was taken from a woman between 18 and 30 years old with alopecia areata. Some clones in this sample may be carry-over from other donors' samples.

In DNA form, the CDR3 reads TGTGCCACCAGTGATTTGCAGACAGCAAACCCACCCTACGAGCAGTACTTC. Its protein product is CATSDLQTANPPYEQYF. This rearrangement joins TRBV24-1 to TRBJ2-7, with a possible D match to TRBD1 (5 bases). The CDR3 loop spans 17 amino acids. Germline V lookup: CDR1 KGHDR, CDR2 SFDVKD. With 0 bases removed from V and 2 bases from J, the gap between germline ends came to 16 bases.